The next 10 T cell receptor beta chains were all read from a single sample in a study of blood T cell repertoires in COVID-19. The protocol was immunoSEQ multiplex PCR, while the TCRdb copy is restricted to in-frame clones and leaves out a portion. The sample includes 300,000 to 350,000 clones, approximately 85% of them seen just once. The sample taken for sequencing was PBMCs or T cells enriched from blood (not recorded which). The source is a man aged 30 to 39 who had recovered from COVID-19.

The rearrangement links TRBV24-1 to TRBJ2-1; 9 bases are a match to TRBD2. V dropped 1 base and J dropped 8; count of bases not matched to a gene: 8. The CDR3 spans 16 residues. The germline CDR1 and CDR2 sequences are KGHDR and SFDVKD. CDR3 in amino acids: CATSDFPGSGGYEQFF. CDR3 in DNA: TGTGCCACCAGTGATTTCCCGGGTAGCGGGGGCTATGAGCAGTTCTTC.

The chain couples TRBV4-2 to TRBJ1-1; D ambiguous. The germline V gene encodes CDR1 LGHNA and CDR2 YNFKEQ. With 2 bases removed from V and 4 bases from J, the gap between germline ends came to 11 bases. The CDR3 consists of 14 residues. CDR3 residues: CASSQIAVPTEAFF. CDR3 DNA: TGTGCCAGCAGCCAAATAGCTGTCCCCACTGAAGCTTTCTTT.

V usage is TRBV5-1 and J usage is TRBJ1-1; D not resolved. The CDR3 totals 13 residues. Deletions cut 7 bases from V and 2 bases from J, with 12 bases between. CDR1 is SGHRS and CDR2 is YFSETQ in the germline V gene. The CDR3 loop is CASRRTGNTEAFF. The DNA of the CDR3 is TGCGCCAGCCGAAGGACGGGAAACACTGAAGCTTTCTTT.

The chain uses TRBV21-1 and TRBJ1-5; TRBD1, as called in the table, went unchecked against the DNA. TRBV21-1 constitutes a pseudogene. The CDR3 extends over 17 amino acids. The CDR3 region is CASSTNYWGQGYQPQHF. CDR3 sequence (DNA): TGTGCCAGCAGCACGAATTATTGGGGACAGGGTTATCAGCCCCAGCATTTT.

The chain is built from TRBV14 and TRBJ1-2; D possibly corresponds to TRBD1 (5 bases). Looked up from germline, CDR1 is SGHDN and CDR2 is FVKESK. This CDR3 contains 13 residues. V was shortened by 0 bases and J by 8 bases, with 10 bases between the two germline ends. As DNA, the CDR3 is TGTGCCAGCAGCCAAGATGGGGGAGGAGGCTACACCTTC. This encodes CASSQDGGGGYTF.

The V call is TRBV12-3 or TRBV12-4, the J call TRBJ1-2; perhaps TRBD1 as D (6 bases). The CDR3 consists of 12 residues. With 6 bases removed from V and 8 bases from J, the gap between germline ends came to 13 bases. The CDR3 here is CASSGQGKGYTF. CDR3 in DNA: TGTGCCAGCAGCGGTCAGGGGAAGGGCTACACCTTC.

This clone was counted once. The V call is TRBV3-1 (or the pseudogene TRBV3-2), the J call TRBJ2-3, with 8 bases fitting TRBD2. CDR1 is LGHDT, CDR2 YNNKEL, per germline (reference sequence). Trimming cost V 2 bases and J 0 bases; bases outside gene matches: 13. CDR3 size: 19 residues. The CDR3 loop reads CASSQFHPGTRESTDTQYF. The CDR3, as DNA: TGTGCCAGCAGCCAATTCCATCCCGGGACTAGAGAAAGCACAGATACGCAGTATTTT.

This clone appeared once. DNA for the CDR3: TGTGCCAGCAAGGGACAGGGCAACTATGGCTACACCTTC. Translating it yields CASKGQGNYGYTF. V and J are TRBV25-1 and TRBJ1-2; 9 bases line up with TRBD1. Germline trimming cut 7 bases from V and 2 bases from J; bases unmatched to any gene: 2. Germline V gene sequence: CDR1 MGHDK, CDR2 SYGVNS. The CDR3 totals 13 residues.

The V and J genes are TRBV7-8 and TRBJ1-2; D unclear. This CDR3 spans 13 amino acids. The germline gives CDR1 SGHVS, CDR2 FQNEAQ. Trimming shortened V by 3 bases and J by 0 bases, and 5 bases separated the two germline ends. DNA for the CDR3: TGTGCCAGCAGCTTCGGAGCTAACTATGGCTACACCTTC. This gives the protein CASSFGANYGYTF. Full variable domain (missing parts from reference TRBV7-8 and TRBJ1-2): GAGVSQSPRYKVAKRGQDVALRCDPISGHVSLFWYQQALGQGPEFLTYFQNEAQLDKSGLPSDRFFAERPEGSVSTLKIQRTQQEDSAVYLCASSFGANYGYTFGSGTRLTVV.

This clone showed up just a few times. The same CDR3 can be traced to other DNA sequences in this sample. The CDR3 loop is CASSRGGSSGNTIYF. DNA of the CDR3: TGTGCCAGCAGTCGCGGTGGGTCCTCTGGAAACACCATATATTTT. V is TRBV27 and J is TRBJ1-3; D unresolved. This CDR3 is 15 amino acids long. CDR1 and CDR2 (germline): MNHEY, SMNVEV (reference sequence). V was shortened by 5 bases and J by 0 bases, with 11 bases between the two germline ends.